The 13 T cell receptor beta chains listed next were all sequenced from one sample in a study of T cells after yellow fever vaccination. TCRdb ran MiXCR on the 5' RACE reads and lists one entry per CDR3 protein. Among about 630,000 distinct CDR3 sequences listed, around 12% were seen once. This specimen consisted of PBMCs, obtained on the day of the yellow fever booster vaccination. The receptors come from a man aged 25 to 45 who received the YFV17D yellow fever vaccine.

This clonotype occurred a few times. The V and J genes are TRBV20-1 and TRBJ2-7, with 9 bases aligning to TRBD1. From germline, CDR1 is DFQATT and CDR2 SNEGSKA (reference sequence). V was pared by 5 bases and J by 4 bases, with 9 bases of the junction left unmatched. The CDR3 covers 14 residues. The CDR3 DNA reads as TGCAGTGCTGGCAACAGGGGGCGCGTTTACGAGCAGTACTTC. The encoded protein is CSAGNRGRVYEQYF.

This clonotype was observed at least ten times. The chain recombines TRBV20-1 with TRBJ2-7, with TRBD2 as a possible D gene (6 bases). The CDR3 sequence is 15 residues long. The V end was cut by 0 bases, the J end by 2 bases, with 14 bases between. Germline V CDR1 and CDR2: DFQATT, SNEGSKA (reference sequence). The CDR3 region is CSARDPRDSPYEQYF. CDR3 bases: TGCAGTGCTAGAGACCCCCGGGACTCACCCTACGAGCAGTACTTC.

This clonotype was seen a few times. This chain uses TRBV13 with TRBJ2-2; TRBD2 matches 10 bases. Trimming at V came to 0 bases and at J to 6 bases, leaving 13 bases not matched to a gene. CDR3 length equals 19 residues. From germline, CDR1 is PRHDT and CDR2 FYEKMQ (reference sequence). This chain's CDR3 is CASSLGITALAGVSGELFF. CDR3 DNA sequence: TGTGCCAGCAGCTTAGGCATTACAGCCCTAGCGGGAGTATCCGGGGAGCTGTTTTTT.

The V and J genes are TRBV5-1 and TRBJ2-2; 7 nucleotides agree with TRBD2. The germline gives CDR1 SGHRS, CDR2 YFSETQ. J gave up 5 bases and V 1 base, and 5 bases lay outside the gene matches. This CDR3 is 15 amino acids long. CDR3 region: CASSLWTRETGELFF. The DNA of the CDR3 is TGCGCCAGCAGCTTGTGGACGCGGGAGACCGGGGAGCTGTTTTTT. The full variable domain, rest sourced from reference TRBV5-1 and TRBJ2-2, is KAGVTQTPRYLIKTRGQQVTLSCSPISGHRSVSWYQQTPGQGLQFLFEYFSETQRNKGNFPGRFSGRQFSNSRSEMNVSTLELGDSALYLCASSLWTRETGELFFGEGSRLTVL.

The V and J genes are TRBV20-1 and TRBJ1-5, with D possibly matching TRBD1 (6 bases). With 1 base removed from V and 9 bases from J, the gap between germline ends came to 13 bases. The length of the CDR3 is 13 residues. Germline V gene sequence: CDR1 DFQATT, CDR2 SNEGSKA (reference sequence). The CDR3 sequence: CSARGTDIGPQHF. The CDR3 nucleotides are TGCAGTGCTAGAGGGACAGATATAGGGCCCCAGCATTTT.

V usage is TRBV12-3 or TRBV12-4 and J usage is TRBJ1-1; the D gene is possibly TRBD1 (6 bases). Trimming stripped 7 bases from V and 4 bases from J, with 19 bases between. The CDR3 spans 15 residues. The DNA of the CDR3 is TGTGCCAGCACCCTGGGGGGGGCGAGGAGCACTGAAGCTTTCTTT. Residues: CASTLGGARSTEAFF.

This chain joins TRBV20-1 and TRBJ2-1, with 8 bases matching TRBD1. The germline CDR1 and CDR2 sequences are DFQATT and SNEGSKA (reference sequence). This CDR3 is 15 amino acids long. V was pared by 5 bases and J by 5 bases, with 11 bases of the junction left unmatched. The CDR3 is CSALLGQGRDNEQFF. CDR3 DNA: TGCAGTGCTCTTCTTGGACAGGGTAGGGACAATGAGCAGTTCTTC.

The table lists this clonotype with a few counts. The chain recombines TRBV7-9 with TRBJ2-7; 7 bases map to TRBD1. The CDR3 sequence is 15 residues long. The V segment lost 5 bases and the J segment 1 base; nucleotides outside the gene matches: 8. CDR1 and CDR2 (germline): SEHNR, FQNEAQ (reference sequence). The DNA for the CDR3 is TGTGCCAGCAGCAGCGACAGGGCCCTTTCCTACGAGCAGTACTTC. This gives the protein CASSSDRALSYEQYF.

The rearrangement uses TRBV29-1 and TRBJ2-5, with no clear D. CDR1 and CDR2 from the germline V gene are SQVTM and ANQGSEA. CDR3 size: 14 residues. V dropped 2 bases and J dropped 5 bases, with 15 bases sitting between them. CDR3 nucleotides: TGCAGCGTTGAATCCTGGCAGTATGACGAGACCCAGTACTTC. The encoded protein is CSVESWQYDETQYF. Filled out from reference TRBV29-1 and TRBJ2-5, the complete variable domain reads SAVISQKPSRDICQRGTSLTIQCQVDSQVTMMFWYRQQPGQSLTLIATANQGSEATYESGFVIDKFPISRPNLTFSTLTVSNMSPEDSSIYLCSVESWQYDETQYFGPGTRLLVL.

The chain is built from TRBV20-1 and TRBJ2-2; TRBD2 aligns across 11 bases. The V gene's germline CDR1 is DFQATT and CDR2 SNEGSKA (reference sequence). With V trimmed by 2 bases and J by 5 bases, 7 bases remained unmatched. The CDR3 is made up of 16 amino acids. CDR3 DNA: TGCAGTGCTAGAAGAGACTTAGCGGGAGGGACCGGGGAGCTGTTTTTT. It translates to CSARRDLAGGTGELFF.

The V gene is TRBV23-1, the J gene TRBJ2-1, with 8 bases fitting TRBD2. TRBV23-1 is an open reading frame whose function is uncertain. The CDR3 extends over 18 amino acids. V was clipped by 2 bases and J by 7 bases; unmatched bases: 16. CDR3: CASSQETGLSGSMNEQFF. CDR3 nucleotides: TGCGCCAGCAGTCAAGAAACAGGGTTGAGCGGGAGTATGAATGAGCAGTTCTTC.

This clonotype has only a few counts. The CDR3 here is CASSNKPADKIYNEQFF. The CDR3 region has the DNA TGCGCCAGCAGCAACAAGCCGGCGGACAAAATATACAATGAGCAGTTCTTC. The chain uses TRBV4-1 and TRBJ2-1; maybe TRBD1 (5 bases). From germline, CDR1 is MGHRA and CDR2 YSYEKL. The CDR3 contains 17 residues. Trimming cost V 5 bases and J 4 bases, with 21 bases left between them.

This clonotype was recorded a few times. The chain employs TRBV6-2 or TRBV6-3 and TRBJ2-7; D is ambiguous. The CDR3 covers 11 residues. In germline, CDR1 is MNHEY, CDR2 SVGEGT. The CDR3 coding sequence is TGTGCAGTGGCTGATGGGCACGAGCAGTACTTC. Residues: CAVADGHEQYF.